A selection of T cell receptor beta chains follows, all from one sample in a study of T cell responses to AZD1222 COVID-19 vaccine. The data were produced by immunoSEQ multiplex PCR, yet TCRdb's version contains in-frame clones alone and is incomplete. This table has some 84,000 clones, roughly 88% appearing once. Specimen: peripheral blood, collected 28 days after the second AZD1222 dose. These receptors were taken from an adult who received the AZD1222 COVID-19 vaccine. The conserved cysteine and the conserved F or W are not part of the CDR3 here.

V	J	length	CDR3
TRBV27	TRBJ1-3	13	ASSSGDRGRNTIY
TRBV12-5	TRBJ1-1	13	ASGLNTGGRTEAF
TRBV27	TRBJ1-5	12	ASSLGVRVQPQH
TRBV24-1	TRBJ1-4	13	ATSDPQGGNEKLF
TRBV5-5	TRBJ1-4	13	ASSLSPGQGEKLF
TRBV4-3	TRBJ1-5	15	ASSQDFSGRAGQPQH
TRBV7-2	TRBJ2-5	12	ASSLDVLRETQY
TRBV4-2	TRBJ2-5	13	ASSPTSTTEETQY
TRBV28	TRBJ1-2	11	ASSFSGAYGYT
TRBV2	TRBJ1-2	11	ASITALNYGYT
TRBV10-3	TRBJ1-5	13	AISEGQASNQPQH
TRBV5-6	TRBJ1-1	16	ASSFTLDRGRGNTEAF
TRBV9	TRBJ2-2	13	ASSVLAGNTGELF
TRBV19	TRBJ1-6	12	ASSMGQMNSPLH
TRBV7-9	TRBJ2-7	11	ASQTGLGHEQY
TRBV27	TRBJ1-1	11	ASSFRDRVEAF
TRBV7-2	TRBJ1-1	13	ASKGQAGANTEAF
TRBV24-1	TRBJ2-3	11	ATWGQGSDTQY
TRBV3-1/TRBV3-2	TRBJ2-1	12	ASSQDTSGGAQF
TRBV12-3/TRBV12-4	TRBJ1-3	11	ASSLVFGNTIY
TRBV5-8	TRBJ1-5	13	ASSSGGRINQPQH
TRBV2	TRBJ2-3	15	ASSLLGVSGYTDTQY
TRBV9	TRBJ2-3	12	ASSVGLSADTQY